These T cell receptor beta chains were read from a single sample in a study of blood T cells in healthy people across ages. TCRdb independently ran MiXCR on the 5' RACE reads; one entry per CDR3 protein. The table has about 930,000 distinct CDR3 sequences, about 27% seen once. The data also belong to a second study, concerning T cells of mothers and their children.

The sequencing input was blood. Every receptor here comes from a woman aged 40 to 50 in good health. The CDR3 runs from the conserved cysteine through the conserved F or W. D genes are given only for firm matches. Expanded clones get a size class; other rows say once, few or many, or leave the size out.

abundance | d_gene | j_gene | v_gene | len | CDR3nt | CDR3aa
. | TRBD2 | TRBJ2-3 | TRBV7-2 | 17 | TGTGCCAGCAGTATCCTTCCGGGACTAGCGCTCGCAGATACGCAGTATTTT | CASSILPGLALADTQYF
many | . | TRBJ2-1 | TRBV29-1 | 10 | TGCAGCGTCGTTTCCGGGACGCAGTTCTTC | CSVVSGTQFF
. | TRBD1 | TRBJ2-1 | TRBV25-1 | 16 | TGTGCCAGCAGTGAGATTCGGGACAGGGTAGGCAATGAGCAGTTCTTC | CASSEIRDRVGNEQFF
. | TRBD1 | TRBJ1-6 | TRBV5-1 | 17 | TGCGCCAGCAGTCCGGGCTTTGGACAGGGAGATAATTCACCCCTCCACTTT | CASSPGFGQGDNSPLHF
many | TRBD2 | TRBJ2-5 | TRBV20-1 | 16 | TGCAGTGCTAGAGATCTCGAGACTAGCAGGGTCGAGACCCAGTACTTC | CSARDLETSRVETQYF
few | . | TRBJ1-5 | TRBV12-3/TRBV12-4 | 15 | TGTGCCAGCAGGACCAGGGAGGGGGGCAATCAGCCCCAGCATTTT | CASRTREGGNQPQHF
many | . | TRBJ2-7 | TRBV9 | 14 | TGTGCCAGCAGCGTAGATGGTGGTGTGTATGAGCAGTACTTC | CASSVDGGVYEQYF
. | TRBD1 | TRBJ1-4 | TRBV28 | 15 | TGTGCCAGCAGTAAAAGGACAGGGGGTTTAGGAAAACTGTTTTTT | CASSKRTGGLGKLFF
. | . | TRBJ1-1 | TRBV7-3 | 15 | TGTGCCAGCAGCTTATTGGGGAGAGTGAACACTGAAGCTTTCTTT | CASSLLGRVNTEAFF
. | . | TRBJ2-4 | TRBV11-2 | 17 | TGTGCCAGCAGCTTCGGATACGTCTTAGGTCCCAAAAACATTCAGTACTTC | CASSFGYVLGPKNIQYF
. | TRBD2 | TRBJ2-2 | TRBV12-3/TRBV12-4 | 16 | TGTGCCAGCAGTTTTAGCGGGGGGATAAACACCGGGGAGCTGTTTTTT | CASSFSGGINTGELFF
few | . | TRBJ2-3 | TRBV9 | 15 | TGTGCCAGCAGCGTAGCGGAGGGGGAGGCAGATACGCAGTATTTT | CASSVAEGEADTQYF
few | TRBD1 | TRBJ2-7 | TRBV5-1 | 13 | TGCGCCAGCGGGGGACAGGGAGGCTCCGAGCAGTACTTC | CASGGQGGSEQYF
few | TRBD1 | TRBJ2-6 | TRBV18 | 18 | TGTGCCAGCTCACCAACGACAGGGGGCTCTTTGGGGGCCAACGTCCTGACTTTC | CASSPTTGGSLGANVLTF
many | TRBD1 | TRBJ2-7 | TRBV6-5 | 14 | TGTGCCAGCAAGAGAGGGACAGGTCCCTACGAGCAGTACTTC | CASKRGTGPYEQYF
many | . | TRBJ2-7 | TRBV5-1 | 14 | TGCGCCAGCAGCTTCTCTCCGGGGCGATACGAGCAGTACTTC | CASSFSPGRYEQYF
few | . | TRBJ2-1 | TRBV11-1 | 17 | TGTGCCAGCAGCTTCGGACGCCTCGCAGGGGAGTATAATGAGCAGTTCTTC | CASSFGRLAGEYNEQFF
few | . | TRBJ2-1 | TRBV5-1 | 13 | TGCGCCCGCAGCTTGATGGCGGCGAGTGAGCAGTTCTTC | CARSLMAASEQFF
few | . | TRBJ2-7 | TRBV7-2 | 16 | TGTGCCAGCAGCTTAGAGGGGGGACTGAGCATCTACGAGCAGTACTTC | CASSLEGGLSIYEQYF
. | . | TRBJ2-1 | TRBV11-2 | 16 | TGTGCCAGCAGCTTAGTTCAGGGGAGAGCTGGAGGTGAGCAGTTCTTC | CASSLVQGRAGGEQFF
many | . | TRBJ2-3 | TRBV24-1 | 12 | TGTGCCACCAGTCAGGGGTCGGATACGCAGTATTTT | CATSQGSDTQYF
. | . | TRBJ2-4 | TRBV7-2 | 14 | TGTGCCAGCAGATCGCGGGACAGAGAAAACATTCAGTACTTC | CASRSRDRENIQYF
. | . | TRBJ1-1 | TRBV28 | 14 | TGTGCCAGCAGCGTCCCCCACTCGAACACTGAAGCTTTCTTT | CASSVPHSNTEAFF
many | . | TRBJ1-2 | TRBV29-1 | 11 | TGCAGCGTTATTAGCGCACGAGGCTACACCTTC | CSVISARGYTF
few | . | TRBJ2-1 | TRBV3-1 | 17 | TGTGCCAGCAGCCAAGATATTGCGGCGCCGTTTGGAGGTGAGCAGTTCTTC | CASSQDIAAPFGGEQFF
few | . | TRBJ2-4 | TRBV29-1 | 16 | TGCAGCGTTTTGCTTCACCGGAACCCGGCCGGAAACATTCAGTACTTC | CSVLLHRNPAGNIQYF
few | TRBD2 | TRBJ2-1 | TRBV19 | 15 | TGTGCCAGTAGTATCACTAGCGGTTACTACAATGAGCAGTTCTTC | CASSITSGYYNEQFF
. | . | TRBJ2-6 | TRBV4-1 | 16 | TGCGCCAGCACCAACCAATATAGTTCTGGGGCCAACGTCCTGACTTTC | CASTNQYSSGANVLTF
. | . | TRBJ1-1 | TRBV7-9 | 15 | TGTGCCAGCAGCAGATACAGGGAGGTGAACACTGAAGCTTTCTTT | CASSRYREVNTEAFF
. | . | TRBJ2-5 | TRBV7-9 | 12 | TGTGCCAGCAGCCCGCGGGTTGAGACCCAGTACTTC | CASSPRVETQYF
many | . | TRBJ2-3 | TRBV12-3/TRBV12-4 | 11 | TGTGCCAGCAGCTCTGCGAATACGCAGTATTTT | CASSSANTQYF
many | . | TRBJ2-5 | TRBV7-9 | 16 | TGTGCCAGCAGCTTCCCCCGACTCGATCTTCAAGAGACCCAGTACTTC | CASSFPRLDLQETQYF
. | TRBD2 | TRBJ2-7 | TRBV27 | 13 | TGTGCCAGCAGTGCCAGCGGGGGGGCCGGTCCGTACTTC | CASSASGGAGPYF
. | . | TRBJ1-2 | TRBV28 | 14 | TGTGCCAGCCGCGTCCCGGGAAAGGGCTATGGCTACACCTTC | CASRVPGKGYGYTF
. | . | TRBJ1-5 | TRBV3-1 | 14 | TGTGCCAGCAGCCAACGACAGAGCAATCAGCCCCAGCATTTT | CASSQRQSNQPQHF
many | TRBD1 | TRBJ2-7 | TRBV7-4 | 15 | TGTGCCAGCAGCCCTCCCCCCAGGGGGCTCCACGAGCAGTACTTC | CASSPPPRGLHEQYF
few | . | TRBJ2-7 | TRBV28 | 12 | TGTGCCAGCACCACAGGGACCTACGAGCAGTACTTC | CASTTGTYEQYF
few | TRBD1 | TRBJ1-2 | TRBV4-1 | 16 | TGCGCCAGCAGCCAAGGTGGGACAGACCTTCGGTATGGCTACACCTTC | CASSQGGTDLRYGYTF
. | . | TRBJ1-5 | TRBV27 | 14 | TGTGCCAGCAGTCCAGCCACTCATTATCAGCCCCAGCATTTT | CASSPATHYQPQHF
few | . | TRBJ2-1 | TRBV5-1 | 14 | TGCGCCAGCAGCCAGGGACATTCCTACAATGAGCAGTTCTTC | CASSQGHSYNEQFF
many | TRBD1 | TRBJ1-2 | TRBV4-3 | 16 | TGCGCCAGCAGCCAAGCCTCCGGGACAGCCGTCTATGGCTACACCTTC | CASSQASGTAVYGYTF
many | . | TRBJ2-7 | TRBV4-3 | 14 | TGCGCCAGCAGCCAAGCTCAGGGTCCCTACGAGCAGTACTTC | CASSQAQGPYEQYF
many | . | TRBJ1-4 | TRBV7-2 | 15 | TGTGCCAGCAGCTCTAGCGGGGGTGGATATGAAAAACTGTTTTTT | CASSSSGGGYEKLFF
few | . | TRBJ1-4 | TRBV7-9 | 15 | TGTGCCAGCAGCATATCTGCAGGAAGTAATGAAAAACTGTTTTTT | CASSISAGSNEKLFF
few | TRBD2 | TRBJ2-4 | TRBV7-2 | 19 | TGTGCCAGCAGCTTACCCCGGACTAGCGGGGGGGCAACCAAAAACATTCAGTACTTC | CASSLPRTSGGATKNIQYF